This T cell receptor (beta chain) derives from a study of shared clonotypes between healthy human individuals. Study-wide results and caveats: Genetic and exposure-history diversity was limited by the few donors.

Genomic DNA of each subset was evenly split across several immunoSEQ plates. PCR replicates performed on unsorted PBMC used approximately 0.3 ug DNA, about 30,000 T cell genomes. Researchers sequenced unsorted PBMC DNA using ten immunoSEQ deep assay plates. Produced via immunoSEQ multiplex PCR; TCRdb's table is partial and in-frame only. Altogether 490,000 or so clones are present, around 79% being singletons, with the ten largest covering approximately 12%. CDR1 and CDR2 from the germline V gene are GTSNPN and SVGIG (reference sequence). The CDR3 covers 15 residues. The junction had 3 bases not matched to a gene; V was cut back by 0 bases and J by 2 bases. Turning to this clone: The antigen remains undetermined.

The sequenced material came from PBMCs. The sequence came from a woman aged 35 to 49 in good health. Some clones in this sample may be carry-over from other donors' samples. V gene TRBV30 combines with J gene TRBJ2-2; TRBD2 agrees at 7 bases. The CDR3 nucleotides read TGTGCCTGGAGTGTGGGAGGGACCAACACCGGGGAGCTGTTTTTT. Its protein product is CAWSVGGTNTGELFF.